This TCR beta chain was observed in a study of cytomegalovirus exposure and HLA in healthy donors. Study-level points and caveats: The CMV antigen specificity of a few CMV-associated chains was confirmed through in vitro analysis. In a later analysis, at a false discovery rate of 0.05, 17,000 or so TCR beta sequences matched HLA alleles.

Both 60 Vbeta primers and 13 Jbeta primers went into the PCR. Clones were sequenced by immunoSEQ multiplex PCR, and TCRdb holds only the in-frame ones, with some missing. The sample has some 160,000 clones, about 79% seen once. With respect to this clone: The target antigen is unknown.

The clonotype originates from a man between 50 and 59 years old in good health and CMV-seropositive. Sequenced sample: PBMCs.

Written as DNA, the CDR3 is TGTGCCAGTAGTCTGGGACAGGGGGGTACTGAAGCTTTCTTT. Protein sequence: CASSLGQGGTEAFF. The chain joins TRBV19 to TRBJ1-1, with 11 bases fitting TRBD1. V lost 5 bases to trimming and J lost 5 bases; unmatched junction nucleotides: 4. CDR1 is LNHDA, CDR2 SQIVND, per germline (reference sequence). The CDR3 loop spans 14 amino acids.